This paragraph reports one TCR beta chain. Its antigen remains unidentified. The assay used deep level. Genomic DNA of every subset was divided equally among multiple immunoSEQ plates. Profiled with immunoSEQ multiplex PCR; TCRdb holds only in-frame clones, not every one. The sample includes more than 2 million clones, less than 95% of them seen just once. This sample stems from a study of shared clonotypes between healthy human individuals. Study-wide results and caveats: Larger richness was generally estimated for naive than memory subsets.

Germline-derived CDR1 and CDR2 are MDHEN and SYDVKM. Trimming removed 5 bases at V and 0 bases at J, with 11 bases between. The CDR3 is 16 amino acids. Positive CCR7 selection of CD45RO-negative cells yielded the naive CD8 cells, and terminally differentiated effector memory CD45RA+ cells were excluded. The specimen sequenced was naive CD8+ T cells sorted from blood. The chain couples TRBV28 to TRBJ1-6, with D maybe TRBD1 (6 bases). This sequence originates from a man younger than 35 in good health. The CDR3 region is CASSQTGTSYNSPLHF. The CDR3 DNA reads as TGTGCCAGCAGTCAAACAGGGACCTCCTATAATTCACCCCTCCACTTT.